Listed below are T cell receptor beta chains from one sample, sequenced in a study of preoperative IRX-2 immunotherapy in early breast cancer. Sequencing used immunoSEQ multiplex PCR; TCRdb keeps in-frame clones, though not all of them. The sample shows about 37,000 clones, 82% of them seen only once. This specimen consisted of lymph node tissue, obtained after IRX-2 immunotherapy. Receptor source: a human donor with breast cancer. Both conserved end residues are part of each CDR3. A D gene is named only where the DNA matches it firmly. Clone size is given for some rows only: seen once, a few or many times, or a class if the clone is expanded.

abundance	v_gene	d_gene	j_gene	CDR3nt	CDR3aa
NA	TRBV10-3	TRBD1	TRBJ2-1	TGTGCCATCAGTGAGCCAAAGGGGGCTAATCTTCATGATGAGCAGTTCTTC	CAISEPKGANLHDEQFF
few	TRBV11-3	NA	TRBJ1-5	TGTGCCAGCAGCTTAGTCGGGCTTAGCAATCAGCCCCAGCATTTT	CASSLVGLSNQPQHF
NA	TRBV29-1	NA	TRBJ1-1	TGCAGCGTTGACGATGGCGGTAGAACTGAAGCTTTCTTT	CSVDDGGRTEAFF
once	TRBV19	NA	TRBJ1-2	TGTGCCAGTAGTATAAATTGGGAGGAAGGGTATGGCTACACCTTC	CASSINWEEGYGYTF
NA	TRBV28	TRBD1	TRBJ1-3	TGTGCCAGCAGTTCCCTGGACAGGGAACGGAACACCATATATTTT	CASSSLDRERNTIYF
NA	TRBV11-3	TRBD1	TRBJ2-1	TGTGCCAGCAGCTACGGACAGGGGAAGAACAATGAGCAGTTCTTC	CASSYGQGKNNEQFF
NA	TRBV6-8	TRBD2	TRBJ2-1	TGTGCCATCAGTGGGGTAGCGGGGGTCAATGAGCAGTTCTTC	CAISGVAGVNEQFF
NA	TRBV11-3	TRBD1	TRBJ1-2	TGTGCCAGCAGCCCAGGGGGGGAAGTCAACTATGGCTACACCTTC	CASSPGGEVNYGYTF
NA	TRBV7-6	NA	TRBJ1-5	TGTGCCAGCAGCTTAGAACGGGGTTACAATCAGCCCCAGCATTTT	CASSLERGYNQPQHF
NA	TRBV5-1	NA	TRBJ1-1	TGCGCCAGCAGCTTGAGTTCGGGGGCGACTGAAGCTTTCTTT	CASSLSSGATEAFF
NA	TRBV19	NA	TRBJ2-7	TGTGCCAGTAGTATAGGTTCAGGCTACGAGCAGTACTTC	CASSIGSGYEQYF
NA	TRBV6-8	TRBD2	TRBJ2-1	TGTGCCAGCAGTTACAGTAGCGGGGGGGGTAGCTCCTACAATGAGCAGTTCTTC	CASSYSSGGGSSYNEQFF
few	TRBV18	NA	TRBJ1-1	TGTGCCAGCTCACCAGGACAGCCTGAAGCTTTCTTT	CASSPGQPEAFF
NA	TRBV1	NA	TRBJ2-1	TGCGCCAGCAGTCCTCTTAGAGTAAGTGAGCAGTTCTTC	CASSPLRVSEQFF
once	TRBV29-1	NA	TRBJ2-5	TGCAGCGGTGGGCCGGGAACAGAGACCCAGTACTTC	CSGGPGTETQYF
NA	TRBV28	NA	TRBJ2-7	TGTGCCAGCAGTTTACTGACGGGCAGGGGAATCGACGAGCAGTACTTC	CASSLLTGRGIDEQYF
NA	TRBV6-8	TRBD2	TRBJ2-7	TGTGCCAGCGGGACTAGGGGCTACGAGCAGTACTTC	CASGTRGYEQYF
NA	TRBV7-1	NA	TRBJ1-3	TGTGCCAGCAGCTTGGTCCGTTATGGGAGCTCTGGAAACACCATATATTTT	CASSLVRYGSSGNTIYF
NA	TRBV11-3	NA	TRBJ2-1	TGTGCCAGCAGCTTGAGTCGCTCAGTCTACAATGAGCAGTTCTTC	CASSLSRSVYNEQFF
NA	TRBV19	NA	TRBJ1-5	TGTGCCAGTAGTAGCGGGGGGTTTAGCAATCAGCCCCAGCATTTT	CASSSGGFSNQPQHF
NA	TRBV11-3	NA	TRBJ1-1	TGTGCCAGCAGCTTCACCCCGCCGCGGGTGACAAGGTGGGGGGGAGCTTTCTTT	CASSFTPPRVTRWGGAFF
NA	TRBV7-5	NA	TRBJ1-1	TGTGCCAGAAGCTTGGCGGACAGGGGAGACACTGAAGCTTTCTTT	CARSLADRGDTEAFF
NA	TRBV6-8	TRBD2	TRBJ2-5	TGTGCCAGCAGCACCCTTAGCGGGGTGTACCAAGAGACCCAGTACTTC	CASSTLSGVYQETQYF
NA	TRBV18	NA	TRBJ1-5	TGTGCCAGCTCACCACAGGGGGATCAGCCCCAGCATTTT	CASSPQGDQPQHF
NA	TRBV11-3	TRBD2	TRBJ2-2	TGTGCCAGCAGCTTCTGGGGGGGAGGCACCGGGGAGCTGTTTTTT	CASSFWGGGTGELFF
NA	TRBV28	NA	TRBJ2-1	TGTGCCAGCAGAGGGCCGGACCAGCCACCAGTTCTGGATGAGCAGTTCTTC	CASRGPDQPPVLDEQFF
NA	TRBV7-5	NA	TRBJ2-3	TGTGCCAGCAGCTTTAGACACCCTAGCACAGATACGCAGTATTTT	CASSFRHPSTDTQYF
NA	TRBV6-8	NA	TRBJ2-7	TGTGCCAGCAGCAACAGGTTAGCCTACGAGCAGTACTTC	CASSNRLAYEQYF
NA	TRBV6-8	TRBD1	TRBJ1-2	TGTGCCAGCAGTTACTCGATGGATGCAGGGGGCTCTAACTATGGCTACACCTTC	CASSYSMDAGGSNYGYTF
NA	TRBV6-8	TRBD1	TRBJ1-5	TGTGCCAGCAGTACCGGGACAGGGGGTCAGCCCCAGCATTTT	CASSTGTGGQPQHF
NA	TRBV10-2	TRBD1	TRBJ2-7	TGCGCCAGCAGTGGGGGGACAGGGGGCCAGGGGCACGAGCAGTACTTC	CASSGGTGGQGHEQYF
once	TRBV7-1	TRBD1	TRBJ2-2	TGTGCCAGCAGCTTAAGGGACAGGGGGCTGGGCACCGGGGAGCTGTTTTTT	CASSLRDRGLGTGELFF
NA	TRBV11-3	TRBD2	TRBJ2-7	TGTGCCAGCAGCTTGAGCGGGGCGCCCGGAGGCGAGCAGTACTTC	CASSLSGAPGGEQYF
few	TRBV7-6	TRBD1	TRBJ2-3	TGTGCCAGCAGCCTCGGACAGGGCGTTGAGAGGGATACGCAGTATTTT	CASSLGQGVERDTQYF
NA	TRBV30	TRBD1	TRBJ1-2	TGTGCCTGGAGTCGGGACAGGCCTTACGGCTACACCTTC	CAWSRDRPYGYTF
NA	TRBV6-8	TRBD1	TRBJ1-3	TGTGCCAGCAGTTATAACAGGGGGCAGAAATCTGGAAACACCATATATTTT	CASSYNRGQKSGNTIYF
NA	TRBV11-3	NA	TRBJ1-2	TGTGCCAGCAGTCTCCAGGGCAGCCTCTATGGCTACACCTTC	CASSLQGSLYGYTF
NA	TRBV6-8	TRBD1	TRBJ1-1	TGTGCCAGCAGTTACCCTTCCGGGACAGGGTGGAGCACTGAAGCTTTCTTT	CASSYPSGTGWSTEAFF
NA	TRBV28	NA	TRBJ1-5	TGTGCCAGCAGTTCGCGGTCCTTTGTTCGCAATCAGCCCCAGCATTTT	CASSSRSFVRNQPQHF
NA	TRBV30	NA	TRBJ1-2	TGTGCCTGGAGCGTCGGGGCCAGCTATGGCTACACCTTC	CAWSVGASYGYTF
NA	TRBV11-3	TRBD1	TRBJ1-2	TGTGCCAGCAGCCCCGGAGGACAGGGGCGTTATGGCTACACCTTC	CASSPGGQGRYGYTF
NA	TRBV6-8	NA	TRBJ2-7	TGTGCCAGCAGCAACGGGGGTCCCTTTTCCTACGAGCAGTACTTC	CASSNGGPFSYEQYF
NA	TRBV11-3	NA	TRBJ1-5	TGTGCCAGCAGCCAATCAACGACAGCGGGCAATCAGCCCCAGCATTTT	CASSQSTTAGNQPQHF
NA	TRBV7-8	TRBD1	TRBJ2-1	TGTGCTAGCAGCTTAGGACAGGGAAATGAGCAGTTCTTC	CASSLGQGNEQFF
NA	TRBV6-8	TRBD1	TRBJ2-1	TGTGCCAGCAGTCACACCACAGGGGGTGGTAATGAGCAGTTCTTC	CASSHTTGGGNEQFF
NA	TRBV5-1	NA	TRBJ2-5	TGCGCCAGCAGCTTGGGGAGTGAGCCCGGGCTCGAGACCCAGTACTTC	CASSLGSEPGLETQYF
NA	TRBV19	TRBD1	TRBJ1-2	TGTGCCATTTGGACAGGGGACGCCTATGGCTACACCTTC	CAIWTGDAYGYTF
NA	TRBV6-8	NA	TRBJ1-2	TGTGCCAGCATTTCCGGCGGGGGCTATGGCTACACCTTC	CASISGGGYGYTF
NA	TRBV19	NA	TRBJ1-5	TGTGCCAGTAGTACGGTAACGGGGAGCAATCAGCCCCAGCATTTT	CASSTVTGSNQPQHF
NA	TRBV11-3	NA	TRBJ1-6	TGTGCCAGCAGCTTAGGTCCCGGGACGGGTTATTCACCCCTCCACTTT	CASSLGPGTGYSPLHF
NA	TRBV1	NA	TRBJ1-4	TGCGCCAGCAGCCCGATCCGGGACAGCTATAATGAAAAACTGTTTTTT	CASSPIRDSYNEKLFF
NA	TRBV5-1	TRBD1	TRBJ1-2	TGCGCCAGCAGCTCCGGACAGGGTTTGGAGTATGGCTACACCTTC	CASSSGQGLEYGYTF
NA	TRBV9	NA	TRBJ2-7	TGTGCCAGCAGTAGACAGCTCTACGAGCAGTACTTC	CASSRQLYEQYF
NA	TRBV6-8	NA	TRBJ1-6	TGTGCCAGCAGTACAGGGCGGGATTCACCCCTCCACTTT	CASSTGRDSPLHF
NA	TRBV6-8	NA	TRBJ2-3	TGTGCCAGCTGCCTCTTCACAAGTAGCACAGATACGCAGTATTTT	CASCLFTSSTDTQYF